The 8 T cell receptor beta chains below come from one sample, sequenced in a study of blood T cell repertoires in COVID-19. Using immunoSEQ multiplex PCR, the repertoire was profiled, and TCRdb retains in-frame clones only, with some absent. Of about 190,000 clones in the sample, 70% to 90% are singletons; the top ten hold approximately 5.6%. Specimen: peripheral blood. Every receptor here comes from a woman aged 40 to 50 who had recovered from COVID-19.

The genes are TRBV18 and TRBJ1-4, with 8 bases lining up with TRBD1. The CDR3 runs 16 residues. With 2 bases clipped from V and 4 bases from J, the junction kept 6 bases outside the gene matches. CDR1 is KGHSH, CDR2 LQKENI, per germline. The chain's CDR3 is CASSPTTGDNNEKLFF. In DNA form, the CDR3 reads TGTGCCAGCTCACCAACGACAGGGGATAATAATGAAAAACTGTTTTTT.

This sequence joins TRBV10-3 and TRBJ2-2, with D unclear. Trimming left V 6 bases short and J 4 bases short, with 3 bases between. The CDR3 sequence is 11 residues long. The germline gives CDR1 ENHRY, CDR2 SYGVKD. The CDR3 sequence: CAISGTGELFF. The CDR3 DNA follows: TGTGCCATCAGCGGCACCGGGGAGCTGTTTTTT.

The gene calls are TRBV5-1 and TRBJ1-2; a possible D gene is TRBD1 (5 bases). Germline V lookup: CDR1 SGHRS, CDR2 YFSETQ. V was trimmed by 7 bases and J by 5 bases, leaving 12 bases between them. There are 12 residues in the CDR3. CDR3 nucleotides: TGCGCCAGCGGACCCGGGGGGTATGGCTACACCTTC. Its translation is CASGPGGYGYTF.

This chain links TRBV28 with TRBJ2-7, with TRBD1 matching over 9 bases. From germline, CDR1 is MDHEN and CDR2 SYDVKM. This CDR3 contains 15 residues. With V trimmed by 4 bases and J by 4 bases, 8 bases remained unmatched. The CDR3 loop is CASSSSGTGFYEQYF. DNA for the CDR3: TGTGCCAGCAGTTCCTCCGGGACAGGGTTTTACGAGCAGTACTTC.

The chain has TRBV7-2 and TRBJ1-4, with a possible D match to TRBD1 (5 bases). CDR3 size: 15 residues. Germline V gives CDR1 SGHTA, CDR2 FQGNSA. Trimming removed 7 bases at V and 5 bases at J, with 17 bases between. The CDR3 nucleotides are TGTGCCAGCACCCCTGGGACTGCGATCAATGAAAAACTGTTTTTT. Protein: CASTPGTAINEKLFF.

The chain links TRBV11-2 to TRBJ1-6, with a tentative D call TRBD1 (5 bases). Trimming removed 0 bases from V and 9 bases from J, with 15 bases in between. Germline lookup yields CDR1 SGHAT and CDR2 FQNNGV. The CDR3 is 16 amino acids. The CDR3 sequence: CASSLDPQGMLSPLHF. The CDR3 bases are TGTGCCAGCAGCTTAGATCCGCAGGGAATGCTTTCACCCCTCCACTTT.

This chain uses TRBV20-1 with TRBJ1-2, with D possibly matching TRBD1 (5 bases). V was trimmed by 4 bases and J by 8 bases, leaving 11 bases between them. The CDR3 runs 11 residues. Per germline, CDR1 DFQATT and CDR2 SNEGSKA (reference sequence). The CDR3 coding sequence is TGCAGTGCTAAGCGGGGGAACGGCTACACCTTC. It is translated as CSAKRGNGYTF.

This clone was counted only a few times. This sequence joins TRBV5-4 and TRBJ2-2, with TRBD2 identical over 8 bases. Per the germline V gene, CDR1 is SGHNT and CDR2 is YYREEE (reference sequence). The CDR3 contains 15 residues. The trim removed 5 bases at V and 6 bases at J, leaving 9 bases unmatched. This CDR3 is CASSSYREGAGELFF. The CDR3 DNA reads TGTGCCAGCAGTTCCTACCGGGAGGGCGCCGGGGAGCTGTTTTTT.